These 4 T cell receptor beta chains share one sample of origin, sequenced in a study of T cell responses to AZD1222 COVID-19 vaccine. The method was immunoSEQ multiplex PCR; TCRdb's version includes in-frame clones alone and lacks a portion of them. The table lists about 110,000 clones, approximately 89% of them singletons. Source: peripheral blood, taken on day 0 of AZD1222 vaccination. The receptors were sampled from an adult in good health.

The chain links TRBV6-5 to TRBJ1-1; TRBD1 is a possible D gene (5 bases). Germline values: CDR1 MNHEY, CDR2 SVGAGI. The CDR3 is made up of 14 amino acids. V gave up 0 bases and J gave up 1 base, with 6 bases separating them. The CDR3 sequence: CASSYSGTNTEAFF. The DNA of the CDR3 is TGTGCCAGCAGTTACTCGGGGACGAACACTGAAGCTTTCTTT.

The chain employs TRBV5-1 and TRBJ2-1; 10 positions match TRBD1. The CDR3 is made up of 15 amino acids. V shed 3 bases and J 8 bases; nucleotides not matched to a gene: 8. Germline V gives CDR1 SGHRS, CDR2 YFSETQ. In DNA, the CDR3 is TGCGCCAGCAGCTGGACGGGACAGGGGATGGATGAGCAGTTCTTC. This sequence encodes CASSWTGQGMDEQFF.

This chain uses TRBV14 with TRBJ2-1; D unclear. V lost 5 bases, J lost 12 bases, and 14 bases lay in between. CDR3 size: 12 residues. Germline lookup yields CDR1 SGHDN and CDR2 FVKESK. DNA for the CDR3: TGTGCCAGCAGCGGACCCACGCCCGGGCAGTTCTTC. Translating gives CASSGPTPGQFF.

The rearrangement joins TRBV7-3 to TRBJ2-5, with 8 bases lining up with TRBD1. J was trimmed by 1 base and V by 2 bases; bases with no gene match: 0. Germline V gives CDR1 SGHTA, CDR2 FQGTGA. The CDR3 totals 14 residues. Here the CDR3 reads CASSLDRGQETQYF. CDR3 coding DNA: TGTGCCAGCAGCTTAGACAGGGGCCAAGAGACCCAGTACTTC. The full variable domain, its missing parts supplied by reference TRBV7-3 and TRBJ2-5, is GAGVSQTPSNKVTEKGKYVELRCDPISGHTALYWYRQSLGQGPEFLIYFQGTGAADDSGLPNDRFFAVRPEGSVSTLKIQRTERGDSAVYLCASSLDRGQETQYFGPGTRLLVL.